This TCR beta chain derives from a study of CD8+CD57+ T cells in acquired aplastic anemia. Whole-study context: An average of 3.2 ug of DNA was obtained from sorted CD4+ and CD8+ cells. Study-wide points: The CD8+ Simpson's diversity of patients and controls was not significantly different.

To note about this clonotype: Its antigen is unknown.

Template material for TCR beta VDJ and CDR3 profiling consisted of genomic DNA. TCRdb ran MiXCR on the reads and lists one entry per CDR3 protein. The sample holds about 210,000 distinct CDR3 sequences; almost 35% are singletons and the top ten take around 1.1%. V lost 5 bases, J lost 3 bases, and 5 bases stayed unmatched. This CDR3 spans 15 amino acids. CDR1 and CDR2 (germline): LNHDA, SQIVND (reference sequence). This TCR was sampled from a human donor in good health, serving as a control. This sequence joins TRBV19 and TRBJ1-3; 9 bases match TRBD1. The sequencing input was sorted CD4+, CD8+, or CD8+CD57+ T cells (not recorded which) from PBMCs. The CDR3 nucleotides are TGTGCCAGTAGTGTAGCGGGACAGGGTGGAAACACCATATATTTT. It is translated as CASSVAGQGGNTIYF. Supplemented by reference TRBV19 and TRBJ1-3, the full variable domain reads DGGITQSPKYLFRKEGQNVTLSCEQNLNHDAMYWYRQDPGQGLRLIYYSQIVNDFQKGDIAEGYSVSREKKESFPLTVTSAQKNPTAFYLCASSVAGQGGNTIYFGEGSWLTVV.